Each of the 2 T cell receptor beta chains below was sequenced from the same sample in a study of blood T cells in healthy people across ages. A second PCR of 7 to 11 cycles used a sample-barcoded 5' primer and a J-beta primer mix. One entry per CDR3 protein, called by TCRdb with MiXCR from the 5' RACE reads. The repertoire holds about 290,000 distinct CDR3 sequences, with 25% to 30% as singletons. Material: blood. The receptors originated from a woman aged 70-85 years in good health.

This clonotype was counted between two and nine times. The chain uses TRBV7-9 and TRBJ2-1; the match to TRBD2 covers 7 bases. The trim removed 4 bases at V and 0 bases at J, leaving 6 bases unmatched. This CDR3 is built from 16 residues. CDR1 is SEHNR and CDR2 is FQNEAQ in the germline V gene (reference sequence). CDR3 nucleotide sequence: TGTGCCAGCAGCTCCGGGGGGAGCGGCTCCTACAATGAGCAGTTCTTC. Its translation is CASSSGGSGSYNEQFF.

On this clonotype itself: A read error may be the cause here, since a much bigger clone is one base away. The chain uses TRBV7-9 and TRBJ1-1, with unresolved D. The germline gives CDR1 SEHNR, CDR2 FQNEAQ (reference sequence). The CDR3 loop spans 15 amino acids. CDR3 in DNA: TGTGCCAGCAGGGATAAACCTCGGATGAACACTGAAGCTCTCTTT. Protein product: CASRDKPRMNTEALF. The full variable domain, rest sourced from reference TRBV7-9 and TRBJ1-1, is DTGVSQNPRHKITKRGQNVTFRCDPISEHNRLYWYRQTLGQGPEFLTYFQNEAQLEKSRLLSDRFSAERPKGSFSTLEIQRTEQGDSAMYLCASRDKPRMNTEALFGQGTRLTVV.